This is a list of T cell receptor beta chains from one sample in a study of graft-versus-host responses after intestinal transplantation. No antigen has been identified for these receptors. Profiling relied on immunoSEQ multiplex PCR, and the TCRdb table lists in-frame clones only, not all of them. The sample shows 100,000 or so clones, around 93% of them seen only once. Specimen: unstimulated CD8+ T cells sorted from spleen or lymph node cells, collected before transplant. Source of these receptors: a human donor who was the organ donor for an intestinal transplant. The CDR3 runs from the conserved cysteine through the conserved F or W. D genes are given only for firm matches. The listing skips clone size in some rows; elsewhere it reads once, few, many or a size class.

TRBV30,-,TRBJ1-5,few,TGTGCCTGGAGCGCGGAGAGCAATCAGCCCCAGCATTTT,CAWSAESNQPQHF
TRBV4-1,-,TRBJ1-2,-,TGCGCCAGCAGCCACCTCGGCAGTTGGCAGGGCCGGGGCTACACCTTC,CASSHLGSWQGRGYTF
TRBV4-3,-,TRBJ2-1,once,TGCGCCAGCAGCCCCTTTTTAGGGGGTGAGCAGTTCTTC,CASSPFLGGEQFF
TRBV11-2,-,TRBJ1-1,-,TGTGCCAGCAGCTTGACAAACACTGAAGCTTTCTTT,CASSLTNTEAFF
TRBV7-8,TRBD2,TRBJ2-3,once,TGTGCCAGCAGCTTCGGGGGGACTAGCGGGCCCGGAAGCACAGATACGCAGTATTTT,CASSFGGTSGPGSTDTQYF
TRBV19,TRBD2,TRBJ2-1,-,TGTGCCAGTAGTGCTTGGGGGGTAGCGGGGGCCATCTACAATGAGCAGTTCTTC,CASSAWGVAGAIYNEQFF
TRBV11-2,-,TRBJ2-1,-,TGTGCCAGCAGCTTAGATTGGCAGGGGAAGGAGTTCTTC,CASSLDWQGKEFF
TRBV7-9,TRBD1,TRBJ1-4,-,TGTGCCAGCAGCCCCCCGGAGGGGGCCCGAAATGAAAAACTGTTTTTT,CASSPPEGARNEKLFF
TRBV2,-,TRBJ2-3,-,TGTGCCAGCAGTCCCGTCCCCCCAGATACGCAGTATTTT,CASSPVPPDTQYF
TRBV29-1,-,TRBJ2-5,-,TGCAGCGTTGTAGGGCCGTCCGAGGGGACCCAGTACTTC,CSVVGPSEGTQYF
TRBV14,-,TRBJ2-7,-,TGTGCCAGCAGCCATGGGGGCGACGAGCAGTACTTC,CASSHGGDEQYF
TRBV29-1,-,TRBJ1-1,-,TGCAGCGTTTCTACCGTGGAAGCGATGAACACTGAAGCTTTCTTT,CSVSTVEAMNTEAFF
TRBV27,-,TRBJ2-6,-,TGTGCCAGCAGTTGGAGTACGGGGGCCAACGTCCTGACTTTC,CASSWSTGANVLTF
TRBV6-5,-,TRBJ1-5,-,TGTGCCAGCAGTCGGCCAGGGGTAAATCAGCCCCAGCATTTT,CASSRPGVNQPQHF
TRBV4-1,TRBD1,TRBJ2-7,-,TGCGCCAGCAGCCAGACGACAGGGGAGTACGAGCAGTACTTC,CASSQTTGEYEQYF
TRBV7-9,TRBD1,TRBJ1-3,-,TGTGCCAGCAGCTTAGGGACAGGGATTGGAAACACCATATATTTT,CASSLGTGIGNTIYF